Following are 6 T cell receptor beta chains from one sample sequenced in a study of cytomegalovirus exposure and HLA in healthy donors. The primer mix had 60 Vbeta and 13 Jbeta primers. Assay: immunoSEQ multiplex PCR; the TCRdb copy retains only in-frame clones and omits some. There are some 240,000 clones in the sample; almost 80% occur only once, and less than 4.5% lies in the top ten. The specimen sequenced was PBMCs. The receptors stem from a male donor in good health and CMV-seronegative.

This rearrangement joins TRBV27 to TRBJ1-2, with 8 bases identical to TRBD1. CDR1 and CDR2 (germline): MNHEY, SMNVEV (reference sequence). This CDR3 is 15 amino acids long. V trimming: 6 bases; J trimming: 2 bases; junction bases outside the gene matches: 8. The CDR3 loop is CASSRTGQSNYGYTF. CDR3 DNA: TGTGCCAGCAGCCGGACAGGGCAATCCAACTATGGCTACACCTTC.

A word on this clone: A read error may produce the germline difference seen at one junction end. The chain has TRBV7-9 and TRBJ2-7; possible D gene TRBD1, 6 bases. The CDR3 spans 14 residues. CDR1 and CDR2 (germline): SEHNR, FQNEAQ (reference sequence). The CDR3 sequence: CSSTNLGANYEQYF. As DNA, the CDR3 is TGTTCCAGCACCAACCTGGGGGCTAACTACGAGCAGTACTTC.

The chain joins TRBV6-6 to TRBJ2-4; the D gene is possibly TRBD2 (6 bases). CDR1 and CDR2 from the germline V gene are MNHNY and SVGAGI (reference sequence). The CDR3 loop spans 15 amino acids. V dropped 5 bases and J dropped 1 base, with 12 bases sitting between them. The CDR3 nucleotides read TGTGCCAGCAGTGGGACGGAGGGTGCCAAAAACATTCAGTACTTC. Protein sequence: CASSGTEGAKNIQYF.

The table lists this clone with a few counts. The chain recombines TRBV5-1 with TRBJ1-1, with D possibly TRBD1 on 5 matching bases. Germline CDR1 SGHRS, CDR2 YFSETQ. The CDR3 is 16 amino acids. Trimming stripped 4 bases from V and 0 bases from J, with 16 bases between. DNA of the CDR3: TGCGCCAGCAGCCCGACAGACAGCCTGATGAACACTGAAGCTTTCTTT. It codes for CASSPTDSLMNTEAFF.

In this sample, this clone turned up a few times. The rearrangement uses TRBV28 and TRBJ2-1; 8 bases match TRBD2. The CDR3 has 14 residues. Germline assignment: CDR1 MDHEN and CDR2 SYDVKM. J was trimmed by 8 bases and V by 9 bases; bases with no gene match: 12. As DNA, the CDR3 is TGTGCCAGTTATACGGGAGGGCCAGGCGATGAGCAGTTCTTC. Protein sequence: CASYTGGPGDEQFF.

The chain employs TRBV28 and TRBJ2-3; 8 bases line up with TRBD1. CDR3 length: 18 amino acids. After removal of 4 bases from V and 4 bases from J, the junction contained 16 bases not matched to a gene. The V gene's germline CDR1 is MDHEN and CDR2 SYDVKM. CDR3 protein: CASSSERTGRPASDTQYF. The DNA for the CDR3 is TGTGCCAGCAGTTCAGAAAGGACAGGGCGACCTGCCTCAGATACGCAGTATTTT.